The rows below give T cell receptor beta chains drawn from one sample of a study of blood T cell repertoires in COVID-19. The data were produced by immunoSEQ multiplex PCR, yet TCRdb's version contains in-frame clones alone and is incomplete. The sample consists of some 150,000 clones, over 80% of them appearing once. Sequenced: PBMCs or T cells enriched from blood (not recorded which). Source of these receptors: a woman between 35 and 50 years old who had recovered from COVID-19. Each CDR3 is given with its conserved first and last residue. A D gene is named only where the DNA matches it firmly. Only some rows state a clone size, as once, few, many or a class for expanded clones.

j_call d_call v_call cdr3_length clone_size cdr3_aa cdr3_nt
TRBJ2-3 TRBD2 TRBV7-2 17 - CASSLEGASGVTDTQYF TGTGCCAGCAGCTTAGAAGGGGCTAGCGGGGTCACAGATACGCAGTATTTT
TRBJ1-5 - TRBV18 15 - CASSPTTGINQPQHF TGTGCCAGCTCACCAACCACAGGGATCAATCAGCCCCAGCATTTT
TRBJ2-2 TRBD2 TRBV19 14 few CASSPTSDTGELFF TGTGCCAGTAGTCCGACTAGCGACACCGGGGAGCTGTTTTTT
TRBJ1-1 - TRBV20-1 12 - CSASQGSTEAFF TGCAGTGCTAGTCAGGGGTCGACTGAAGCTTTCTTT
TRBJ2-7 TRBD1 TRBV9 14 - CASSAGTGGYEQYF TGTGCCAGCAGCGCAGGGACAGGCGGCTACGAGCAGTACTTC
TRBJ2-7 TRBD1 TRBV2 15 - CASSEAGQGTYEQYF TGTGCCAGCAGTGAAGCGGGACAGGGGACCTACGAGCAGTACTTC
TRBJ2-3 TRBD2 TRBV3-1/TRBV3-2 19 - CASSLLLAGGPLSTDTQYF TGTGCCAGCAGCCTCCTACTAGCGGGAGGGCCTCTGAGCACAGATACGCAGTATTTT
TRBJ1-3 TRBD1 TRBV5-1 17 once CASRGPGQGAGGNTIYF TGCGCCAGCAGAGGACCGGGACAGGGGGCAGGTGGAAACACCATATATTTT
TRBJ1-2 - TRBV5-4 15 - CASSLERGMIHGYTF TGTGCCAGCAGCTTGGAACGGGGAATGATCCATGGCTACACCTTC
TRBJ1-1 - TRBV10-3 15 - CAISESAGRNTEAFF TGTGCCATCAGTGAGTCGGCAGGAAGGAACACTGAAGCTTTCTTT
TRBJ1-2 TRBD1 TRBV9 16 - CARKRRRTGSAYGYTF TGTGCCAGAAAGCGCCGACGGACAGGGAGCGCCTATGGCTACACCTTC
TRBJ1-1 - TRBV30 11 - CAWGTAGSAFF TGTGCCTGGGGGACGGCGGGATCAGCTTTCTTT